This T cell receptor beta chain is drawn from a study of blood T cells in healthy people across ages. Alongside a J-beta primer mix, a sample-barcoded 5' primer served in a second PCR lasting roughly 6 to 12 cycles. Via MiXCR, TCRdb re-called the 5' RACE reads, giving one row per CDR3 protein. The sample contains about 800,000 distinct CDR3 sequences, around a quarter of which appear only once. Germline CDR1 and CDR2: MNHEY and SVGAGI. CDR3 length: 18 residues. In addition, the sample was reused for a study of T cells of mothers and their children. As that study records: A few healthy Caucasian mothers served as donors, and their six children did as well. Slightly, though not significantly, more overlap was seen in related than in unrelated mother-child pairs.

Sequencing input: blood. The TCR originated in a boy younger than 18 in good health. The chain has TRBV6-5 and TRBJ2-5; D possibly corresponds to TRBD2 (6 bases). The J call is uncertain, as TRBJ2-7 better fits the DNA end. The CDR3 spells CASSYSAGNGQSSYEQYF. The CDR3 nucleotides are TGTGCCAGCAGTTACTCCGCGGGGAACGGGCAGAGCTCCTACGAGCAGTACTTC.